This is a list of T cell receptor beta chains from one sample in a study of blood T cell repertoires in COVID-19. The method was immunoSEQ multiplex PCR; TCRdb's version includes in-frame clones alone and lacks a portion of them. The data show around 130,000 clones, about four fifths seen once. The specimen was peripheral blood. Receptors were obtained from a human donor in a cohort sampled during active COVID-19. The CDR3 runs from the conserved cysteine through the conserved F or W. A D gene is named only where the DNA matches it firmly. Rows may omit the clone size; those that give it use once, few, many or a size class.

d_call,v_call,j_call,clone_size,cdr3_nt,cdr3_aa
-,TRBV5-1,TRBJ2-3,-,TGCGCCAGCAGCTTGGCCTGGGGACATGAAGATACGCAGTATTTT,CASSLAWGHEDTQYF
-,TRBV7-9,TRBJ1-2,-,TGTGCCAGCAGCGGGGCAGGGGAGAGCTATGGCTACACCTTC,CASSGAGESYGYTF
-,TRBV4-1,TRBJ2-6,once,TGCGCCAGCAGCCAATATCGTCGGGAGACTGGGGCCAACGTCCTGACTTTC,CASSQYRRETGANVLTF
TRBD1,TRBV28,TRBJ1-2,once,TGTGCCAGCAGTTTCCGGGACAGGGTCGGTGGCTACACCTTC,CASSFRDRVGGYTF
-,TRBV10-1,TRBJ1-3,-,TGCGCCAGCAGCCGAGGAGTCTCTGGAAACACCATATATTTT,CASSRGVSGNTIYF
TRBD1,TRBV5-1,TRBJ1-3,-,TGCGCCAGCAGTCCGGAGGGGGCGACTGGAAACACCATATATTTT,CASSPEGATGNTIYF
TRBD2,TRBV7-6,TRBJ2-1,-,TGTGCCAGCAGCAAAAATAGCGGGGTTGCCTACAATGAGCAGTTCTTC,CASSKNSGVAYNEQFF
TRBD1,TRBV29-1,TRBJ1-2,-,TGCAGCGTTGAAAAACCCCTACAGGGGGCGTTTGGCTACACCTTC,CSVEKPLQGAFGYTF
TRBD1,TRBV7-9,TRBJ2-1,-,TGTGCCAGCAGCCCCCTAGACAGGGGCGATGAGCAGTTCTTC,CASSPLDRGDEQFF
-,TRBV12-5,TRBJ1-2,-,TGTGCTAGTGGTTTGGCAGTAGGGAGTTTGGGATATGGCTACACCTTC,CASGLAVGSLGYGYTF
TRBD1,TRBV19,TRBJ1-2,once,TGTGCCAGTAGTATGCCCGGGACAGGGAAAACCTACACCTTC,CASSMPGTGKTYTF
TRBD1,TRBV5-4,TRBJ1-2,-,TGTGCCAGCAGCTTCTCACAGGGGGCGGGCTATGGCTACACCTTC,CASSFSQGAGYGYTF
TRBD2,TRBV28,TRBJ2-5,-,TGTGCCTCGAAAGCGGGGGACCTCCAAGAGACCCAGTACTTC,CASKAGDLQETQYF
-,TRBV5-1,TRBJ1-5,-,TGCGCCAGCAGCTTGTCCTCCGATCAGCCCCAGCATTTT,CASSLSSDQPQHF
TRBD1,TRBV19,TRBJ1-2,once,TGTGCCAGTAGTCCCGGGACAGGGGGCTATGGCTACACCTTC,CASSPGTGGYGYTF
TRBD1,TRBV5-5,TRBJ1-5,-,TGTGCCAGCAGAAGGGACAGGGTCGGTCAGCCCCAGCATTTT,CASRRDRVGQPQHF
-,TRBV5-1,TRBJ2-2,-,TGCGCCAGCAGCTTGGCCGGTAGCAGCCTAAACACCGGGGAGCTGTTTTTT,CASSLAGSSLNTGELFF
-,TRBV27,TRBJ1-5,-,TGTGCCAGCAGATTGAAACAGGGATCCAATCAGCCCCAGCATTTT,CASRLKQGSNQPQHF
-,TRBV6-6,TRBJ1-2,-,TGTGCCAGTAAAACGGGGCATAAGGGGGACTATGGCTACACCTTC,CASKTGHKGDYGYTF
TRBD2,TRBV11-2,TRBJ2-3,-,TGTGCCAGCAGCTTGACTAGCGGGGACCCAGATACGCAGTATTTT,CASSLTSGDPDTQYF
-,TRBV5-1,TRBJ2-7,-,TGCGCCAGCAGCCATAGCGCCAATCCCTACGAGCAGTACTTC,CASSHSANPYEQYF
TRBD1,TRBV27,TRBJ1-6,-,TGTGCCAGCAGTTTACTCCGACAGGGTAGCTCCTATAATTCACCCCTCCACTTT,CASSLLRQGSSYNSPLHF
-,TRBV12-5,TRBJ1-1,-,TGTGCTAGTGGCCCTCCGAGGGCTATGAACACTGAAGCTTTCTTT,CASGPPRAMNTEAFF
TRBD1,TRBV9,TRBJ2-5,-,TGTGCCAGCTTCAGGGGGAAGGAAGAGACCCAGTACTTC,CASFRGKEETQYF
-,TRBV9,TRBJ1-2,-,TGTGCCAGCAGCGTAGTCCGAGGAAACTATGGCTACACCTTC,CASSVVRGNYGYTF
TRBD2,TRBV9,TRBJ2-1,-,TGTGCCAGCACCACTAGCGGGAATAAGAAAAATGAGCAGTTCTTC,CASTTSGNKKNEQFF
TRBD1,TRBV18,TRBJ1-4,-,TGTGCCAGCTCACCACCTTTGTTGTCAGGGGGTGAAAAACTGTTTTTT,CASSPPLLSGGEKLFF
TRBD1,TRBV16,TRBJ1-5,-,TGTGCCAGCAGCCAATATAACAGGGGCCATCAGCCCCAGCATTTT,CASSQYNRGHQPQHF
TRBD1,TRBV5-1,TRBJ1-2,-,TGCGCCAGCAGCTCTTTTCTTACGGACAGGATGACTAACTATGGCTACACCTTC,CASSSFLTDRMTNYGYTF
-,TRBV15,TRBJ2-7,few,TGTGCCACCAGCCGGAGCGGTTACAGAGACGAGCAGTACTTC,CATSRSGYRDEQYF
-,TRBV9,TRBJ1-4,-,TGTGCCAGCAGCGTAGACAACAGGGCAAATGAAAAACTGTTTTTT,CASSVDNRANEKLFF
TRBD1,TRBV10-3,TRBJ1-2,few,TGTGCCATCAGTGAGCCGGACAGGGGGCTGAGTGGCTACACCTTC,CAISEPDRGLSGYTF
TRBD2,TRBV7-7,TRBJ2-3,-,TGTGCTAGCAGCCTCCCCGGACTAGCGGGGGGTGAGGATACGCAGTATTTT,CASSLPGLAGGEDTQYF
TRBD1,TRBV4-2,TRBJ2-5,many,TGTGCCAGCAGCCAATCTCCGGGACAGGCGCAAGAGACCCAGTACTTC,CASSQSPGQAQETQYF
-,TRBV5-1,TRBJ1-6,-,TGCGCCAGCAGCTTGACGGGTGAATATAATTCACCCCTCCACTTT,CASSLTGEYNSPLHF
TRBD1,TRBV19,TRBJ1-5,-,TGTGCCAGTAGTCTTAGCCCCGACAGGGGGCTTCAGCCCCAGCATTTT,CASSLSPDRGLQPQHF
TRBD2,TRBV10-3,TRBJ2-1,-,TGTGCCATCAGAAAAGGGACTAGCGGGGCCAATGAGCAGTTCTTC,CAIRKGTSGANEQFF